These 19 T cell receptor beta chains were all obtained from the same sample, sequenced in a study of T cells expressing NK-cell markers. TCRdb re-called the 5' RACE reads and gives one entry per CDR3 protein, without DNA. This specimen shows 500,000 to 700,000 distinct CDR3 sequences; the ten leading clones hold 3% to 4.5%. The sequenced sample was blood T cells: a sorted CD56 or NKG2C T cell subset, CD4+ or CD8+ T cells, or bulk PBMC T cells (not recorded which). Source of these receptors: a man aged 18 to 29 in good health.

The chain carries TRBV11-2 and TRBJ2-1; TCRdb gives TRBD1 as the D gene, but with no DNA this cannot be confirmed. There are 15 residues in the CDR3. CDR1 is SGHAT and CDR2 is FQNNGV in the germline V gene. This CDR3 is CASSNLGAGYNEQFF. Variable domain in full (rest from reference TRBV11-2 and TRBJ2-1): EAGVAQSPRYKIIEKRQSVAFWCNPISGHATLYWYQQILGQGPKLLIQFQNNGVVDDSQLPKDRFSAERLKGVDSTLKIQPAKLEDSAVYLCASSNLGAGYNEQFFGPGTRLTVL.

The genes are TRBV12-5 and TRBJ2-1. The germline CDR1 and CDR2 sequences are LGHNT and FRNRAP. The CDR3 runs 13 residues. CDR3 in amino acids: CASGLGPHNEQFF.

The chain carries TRBV6-1 and TRBJ1-4; without DNA, the TCRdb call of TRBD1 cannot be checked. The V gene's germline CDR1 is MNHNS and CDR2 SASEGT. The CDR3 sequence is 15 residues long. This chain's CDR3 is CASSARGGGNEKLFF.

V usage is TRBV19 and J usage is TRBJ2-3; the D call from TCRdb, TRBD2, cannot be confirmed without DNA. Looked up from germline, CDR1 is LNHDA and CDR2 is SQIVND (reference sequence). This CDR3 region has 14 residues. This CDR3 reads CASSIGLAEDTQYF.

J is TRBJ2-7 and V is TRBV15. The germline CDR1 and CDR2 sequences are LNHNV and YYDKDF (reference sequence). The CDR3 has 15 residues. CDR3 residues: CATSRANTVFYEQYF. Full variable domain (remainder filled in from reference TRBV15 and TRBJ2-7): DAMVIQNPRYQVTQFGKPVTLSCSQTLNHNVMYWYQQKSSQAPKLLFHYYDKDFNNEADTPDNFQSRRPNTSFCFLDIRSPGLGDTAMYLCATSRANTVFYEQYFGPGTRLTVT.

This CDR3 reads CASSKLTGGSTDTQYF. This sequence joins TRBV27 and TRBJ2-3; without DNA, the TCRdb call of TRBD1 cannot be checked. The CDR3 is 16 residues long. Germline V gives CDR1 MNHEY, CDR2 SMNVEV (reference sequence).

V and J are TRBV11-3 and TRBJ2-2; absent DNA, TCRdb's TRBD2 call cannot be checked. The CDR3 is 17 residues long. The germline V gene encodes CDR1 SGHNT and CDR2 YENEEA. This chain's CDR3 is CASSPQLASLDTGELFF.

The chain's CDR3 is CSVAPSGRLDEQFF. The chain joins TRBV29-1 to TRBJ2-1; TCRdb outputs TRBD2, but without DNA this stays unchecked. The CDR3 spans 14 residues. Germline V lookup: CDR1 SQVTM, CDR2 ANQGSEA.

The chain links TRBV5-1 to TRBJ1-5; there is no DNA to check the TCRdb D call of TRBD1. The CDR3 consists of 15 residues. Germline V lookup: CDR1 SGHRS, CDR2 YFSETQ. This CDR3 reads CASSKGDMDNQPQHF.

J is TRBJ1-6 and V is TRBV6-5; there is no DNA to check the TCRdb D call of TRBD1. CDR1 is MNHEY, CDR2 SVGAGI, per germline. There are 18 residues in the CDR3. This CDR3 reads CASSYSWTSVGGNSPLHF.

The chain is built from TRBV7-2 and TRBJ2-5; checking the TCRdb D call of TRBD2 is not possible without DNA. CDR3 length: 16 amino acids. Germline-derived CDR1 and CDR2 are SGHTA and FQGNSA. The CDR3 here is CASSFPGLAGEETQYF.

The V gene is TRBV27, the J gene TRBJ2-1; TCRdb designates TRBD1, a call that cannot be tested without DNA. This CDR3 spans 13 amino acids. Germline-derived CDR1 and CDR2 are MNHEY and SMNVEV (reference sequence). CDR3 in amino acids: CASRWSRQNEQFF.

The chain links TRBV12-3 or TRBV12-4 to TRBJ2-1; TCRdb names TRBD1, which stays unverified in the absence of DNA. The CDR3 has 16 residues. The CDR3 reads CASSGRLHEGYNEQFF.

The J gene is TRBJ2-3, the V gene TRBV29-1. Germline lookup yields CDR1 SQVTM and CDR2 ANQGSEA. This CDR3 has 14 residues. CDR3 region: CSGWQASRTDTQYF.

The rearrangement links TRBV18 to TRBJ1-1; TCRdb reports TRBD1, a call that lacks DNA to check it against. The length of the CDR3 is 14 residues. Germline CDR1 and CDR2: KGHSH and LQKENI. CDR3 sequence reads: CASSVQGSDTEAFF.

The chain is built from TRBV5-1 and TRBJ2-7; lacking DNA, the TRBD1 call made by TCRdb goes unchecked. The CDR3 has 17 amino acids. Germline-derived CDR1 and CDR2 are SGHRS and YFSETQ. CDR3 residues: CASSWAQLQGGRHEQYF.

The V and J genes are TRBV20-1 and TRBJ2-7; the TRBD1 assignment by TCRdb is unverifiable without DNA. The CDR3 is made up of 14 amino acids. The germline gives CDR1 DFQATT, CDR2 SNEGSKA (reference sequence). The chain's CDR3 is CSASRGANSYEQYF.

This chain links TRBV3-1 with TRBJ2-1; no DNA is available, so the TRBD2 call from TCRdb remains unchecked. The CDR3 has 17 residues. Germline assignment: CDR1 LGHDT and CDR2 YNNKEL (reference sequence). The CDR3 reads CASSQDSSGRFYNEQFF.

The chain carries TRBV7-2 and TRBJ2-5. The CDR3 contains 12 residues. Germline values: CDR1 SGHTA, CDR2 FQGNSA. CDR3 region: CASSPPTPTQYF.